These T cell receptor beta chains were read from a single sample in a study of OX40 agonist ivuxolimab in advanced cancers. Some clones are missing from TCRdb's copy, which holds only in-frame ones; the method was immunoSEQ multiplex PCR. The sample contains approximately 30,000 clones, 89% of which appear only once. The sample in question was CD4+ or CD8+ T cells sorted from blood, obtained in a trial of the OX40 agonist ivuxolimab. All receptors derive from an adult with an advanced solid tumor such as melanoma, head and neck, liver or kidney cancer. CDR3s include the opening cysteine and the closing phenylalanine or tryptophan. A D gene is named only where the DNA matches it firmly. Only part of the rows carry a size: once, few, many, or a class if the clone is expanded.

v_call	d_call	j_call	clone_size	cdr3_aa	cdr3_nt
TRBV5-1	.	TRBJ2-3	.	CASSLGASTDTQYF	TGCGCCAGCAGCTTGGGGGCTAGCACAGATACGCAGTATTTT
TRBV7-8	.	TRBJ1-3	.	CASSIVGGNTIYF	TGTGCCAGCAGCATCGTAGGGGGAAACACCATATATTTT
TRBV2	.	TRBJ2-7	few	CASSPLYEQYF	TGTGCCAGCAGTCCTCTCTACGAGCAGTACTTC
TRBV19	TRBD1	TRBJ2-5	.	CASSTDRRETQYF	TGTGCCAGTAGTACGGACAGGAGGGAGACCCAGTACTTC
TRBV14	TRBD1	TRBJ1-6	.	CASSPGQLIYNSPLHF	TGTGCCAGCAGCCCGGGACAGCTAATCTATAATTCACCCCTCCACTTT
TRBV2	.	TRBJ2-1	.	CASSESSGGGQFF	TGTGCCAGCAGTGAAAGTTCCGGGGGCGGGCAGTTCTTC
TRBV14	.	TRBJ1-2	.	CASSPLMGTGLYTF	TGTGCCAGCAGCCCCTTAATGGGAACAGGGCTCTACACCTTC
TRBV25-1	TRBD1	TRBJ1-6	.	CASREQGENSPLHF	TGTGCCAGCAGGGAACAGGGGGAAAATTCACCCCTCCACTTT
TRBV28	.	TRBJ2-6	.	CASTAPRSGANVLTF	TGTGCCAGCACCGCCCCTAGATCTGGGGCCAACGTCCTGACTTTC
TRBV28	TRBD1	TRBJ1-2	.	CASYSGTGRPKGYTF	TGTGCCAGTTATTCCGGGACAGGGAGACCCAAAGGCTACACCTTC
TRBV5-1	.	TRBJ2-2	.	CASSSISVAGSGELFF	TGCGCCAGCAGCTCTATATCAGTTGCCGGCTCCGGGGAGCTGTTTTTT
TRBV9	.	TRBJ2-2	once	CASSVTKTGELFF	TGTGCCAGCAGCGTAACCAAAACCGGGGAGCTGTTTTTT
TRBV7-3	TRBD2	TRBJ2-7	.	CASSLSGGRALGEQYF	TGTGCCAGCAGCTTATCAGGCGGGAGGGCCTTGGGGGAGCAGTACTTC
TRBV27	.	TRBJ2-7	.	CASSFRNRAGSSYEQYF	TGTGCCAGCAGTTTCCGAAATCGGGCAGGTAGCTCCTACGAGCAGTACTTC
TRBV28	.	TRBJ2-7	.	CASPPKTGSHEQYF	TGTGCCAGCCCACCCAAGACCGGGTCCCACGAGCAGTACTTC
TRBV10-1	.	TRBJ2-5	once	CASSESSRASQETQYF	TGCGCCAGCAGTGAGTCTAGTAGGGCCTCCCAAGAGACCCAGTACTTC
TRBV28	.	TRBJ2-7	.	CASSFRGSYEQYF	TGTGCCAGCAGTTTCAGGGGATCCTACGAGCAGTACTTC
TRBV6-5	.	TRBJ1-2	.	CASRRGIYGYTF	TGTGCCAGCAGACGGGGAATCTATGGCTACACCTTC
TRBV19	TRBD1	TRBJ2-7	.	CASSPGTGAYHYEQYF	TGTGCCAGTAGCCCCGGGACAGGGGCTTACCACTACGAGCAGTACTTC
TRBV5-1	.	TRBJ2-7	once	CASGRDRGRNEQYF	TGCGCCAGCGGGCGGGATAGGGGGAGAAACGAGCAGTACTTC
TRBV19	.	TRBJ1-5	.	CASSSRYSNQPQHF	TGTGCCAGTAGTAGCAGGTATAGCAATCAGCCCCAGCATTTT
TRBV18	.	TRBJ2-7	.	CASSLRDNTYEQYF	TGTGCCAGCTCATTACGGGACAATACATACGAGCAGTACTTC
TRBV27	.	TRBJ2-6	.	CASSLMGVTAGANVLTF	TGTGCCAGCAGTCTAATGGGGGTTACGGCTGGGGCCAACGTCCTGACTTTC
TRBV6-1	.	TRBJ1-5	.	CASKEVLYSNQPQHF	TGTGCCAGCAAAGAAGTGCTGTATAGCAATCAGCCCCAGCATTTT
TRBV27	.	TRBJ2-1	.	CASNKGPYNEQFF	TGTGCCAGCAATAAAGGCCCCTACAATGAGCAGTTCTTC
TRBV5-6	.	TRBJ2-1	few	CASSLTELYNEQFF	TGTGCCAGCAGCTTGACCGAGCTCTACAATGAGCAGTTCTTC
TRBV12-2	.	TRBJ2-2	.	CASRLGTGNTGELFF	TGTGCAAGTCGCTTAGGTACCGGAAACACCGGGGAGCTGTTTTTT
TRBV5-1	TRBD2	TRBJ2-7	.	CASSLAGGAAYEQYF	TGCGCCAGCAGCTTGGCCGGGGGGGCCGCCTACGAGCAGTACTTC
TRBV4-2	TRBD1	TRBJ1-2	.	CASSPGQGAVVAYGYTF	TGTGCCAGCAGCCCAGGACAGGGGGCGGTGGTAGCCTATGGCTACACCTTC
TRBV20-1	.	TRBJ1-4	.	CSARSYEKLFF	TGCAGTGCTAGAAGCTATGAAAAACTGTTTTTT
TRBV5-1	.	TRBJ2-6	.	CASSLVAGANVLTF	TGCGCCAGCAGCTTGGTGGCTGGGGCCAACGTCCTGACTTTC
TRBV6-5	TRBD1	TRBJ1-4	.	CASSRGRGEKLFF	TGTGCCAGCAGCAGGGGGCGGGGTGAAAAACTGTTTTTT
TRBV18	.	TRBJ1-3	.	CASSPRQVNGNTIYF	TGTGCCAGCTCACCCCGACAGGTTAATGGAAACACCATATATTTT
TRBV27	TRBD1	TRBJ1-2	.	CASSFKGAYGYTF	TGTGCCAGCAGTTTTAAGGGGGCCTATGGCTACACCTTC
TRBV6-4	.	TRBJ1-1	.	CASSRDPLGSAEAFF	TGTGCCAGCAGCCGGGACCCCCTGGGGAGCGCTGAAGCTTTCTTT
TRBV27	.	TRBJ1-5	.	CASSLWAGSSNQPQHF	TGTGCCAGCAGTTTATGGGCAGGCAGTAGCAATCAGCCCCAGCATTTT
TRBV19	.	TRBJ1-4	.	CASRGGSANEKLFF	TGTGCCAGTAGAGGGGGGAGTGCGAATGAAAAACTGTTTTTT
TRBV5-6	.	TRBJ2-7	few	CASSLPGAHEQYF	TGTGCCAGCAGCTTGCCAGGGGCCCACGAGCAGTACTTC
TRBV7-9	.	TRBJ1-1	once	CASTSLRGKNTEAFF	TGTGCCAGCACCTCCCTACGGGGCAAGAACACTGAAGCTTTCTTT
TRBV7-6	TRBD2	TRBJ2-7	.	CASSLGTSGIYEQYF	TGTGCCAGCAGCTTGGGGACTAGCGGCATTTACGAGCAGTACTTC
TRBV19	TRBD2	TRBJ2-3	.	CASSPSLAGRPTDTQYF	TGTGCCAGTAGTCCAAGCTTAGCGGGACGCCCTACAGATACGCAGTATTTT
TRBV4-1	TRBD1	TRBJ2-7	.	CASSQATGGRVTRQYF	TGCGCCAGCAGCCAAGCCACAGGGGGCCGAGTTACGAGGCAGTACTTC
TRBV5-5	.	TRBJ1-3	.	CASSLEGGINTIYF	TGTGCCAGCAGCTTGGAAGGGGGTATAAACACCATATATTTT
TRBV28	TRBD2	TRBJ2-7	.	CASRVAGDAYEQYF	TGTGCCAGCAGGGTAGCGGGGGACGCCTACGAGCAGTACTTC
TRBV25-1	TRBD1	TRBJ1-1	.	CASSERDGRGRRTEAFF	TGTGCCAGCAGTGAAAGGGATGGGAGGGGGCGAAGAACTGAAGCTTTCTTT
TRBV7-3	.	TRBJ2-5	once	CASSLQGPEETQYF	TGTGCCAGCAGCCTACAAGGACCGGAGGAGACCCAGTACTTC
TRBV27	.	TRBJ1-2	.	CASSTLVGDGYTF	TGTGCCAGCAGCACCTTAGTAGGGGATGGCTACACCTTC
TRBV7-2	.	TRBJ2-5	.	CASSKQALEETQYF	TGTGCCAGCAGCAAACAGGCGTTAGAAGAGACCCAGTACTTC
TRBV29-1	.	TRBJ1-4	.	CSVRTVNEKLFF	TGCAGCGTCCGGACAGTTAATGAAAAACTGTTTTTT
TRBV11-2	TRBD2	TRBJ2-3	.	CASSLELAGSTDTQYF	TGTGCCAGCAGCTTAGAACTAGCGGGCAGCACAGATACGCAGTATTTT
TRBV21-1	.	TRBJ2-7	.	CASKERTGSSYEQYF	TGTGCCAGCAAAGAACGGACAGGGAGCTCCTACGAGCAGTACTTC
TRBV7-9	.	TRBJ1-3	.	CASSLDSGSGNTIYF	TGTGCCAGCAGCTTAGATTCGGGTTCGGGAAACACCATATATTTT
TRBV15	.	TRBJ2-1	.	CATSRDPALGEQFF	TGTGCCACCAGCAGAGATCCGGCCCTGGGGGAGCAGTTCTTC
TRBV19	.	TRBJ1-4	.	CASSTRRERSNEKLFF	TGTGCCAGTAGTACGCGAAGGGAAAGGAGCAATGAAAAACTGTTTTTT
TRBV27	.	TRBJ2-3	.	CASSDWGEIYTQYF	TGTGCCAGCAGTGACTGGGGGGAAATATATACGCAGTATTTT
TRBV5-4	TRBD1	TRBJ1-2	.	CASSWGQGTRGYTF	TGTGCCAGCAGTTGGGGACAGGGAACAAGAGGCTACACCTTC
TRBV29-1	.	TRBJ1-4	.	CSVEDTGGNEKLFF	TGCAGCGTTGAAGATACCGGGGGCAACGAAAAACTGTTTTTT
TRBV5-1	TRBD1	TRBJ1-1	.	CASSVQGLATEAFF	TGCGCCAGCAGCGTACAGGGGTTGGCCACTGAAGCTTTCTTT
TRBV19	.	TRBJ2-1	.	CASSSTGRGTEQFF	TGTGCCAGTAGCTCCACGGGGCGAGGGACCGAGCAGTTCTTC
TRBV6-5	.	TRBJ2-1	.	CASSYRFNVNEQFF	TGTGCCAGCAGTTACCGCTTTAATGTCAATGAGCAGTTCTTC